The 21 T cell receptor beta chains in this list originate from one sample, sequenced in a study of CD4 T cells in relation to SARS-CoV-2 and coronaviruses. Profiled with immunoSEQ multiplex PCR; TCRdb holds only in-frame clones, not every one. The sample holds 18,000 or so clones, around three quarters seen once. Antigen specificity for these receptors is unknown. Before the COVID-19 pandemic, during about 2010-2018, CD4+ T cells were taken from unexposed donors. CD4+ T cells were isolated from the cells after 10 days of culture. The sequenced material came from CD4+ T cells from PBMCs, cultured in vitro. The receptors stem from a human donor in good health.

This clone was observed a handful of times. This chain joins TRBV7-8 and TRBJ2-7; 7 bases align to TRBD2. The CDR3 is 16 amino acids. Germline lookup yields CDR1 SGHVS and CDR2 FQNEAQ. V trimming: 2 bases; J trimming: 2 bases; junction bases outside the gene matches: 9. The CDR3 nucleotides are TGTGCCAGCAGCTTAACTTCGGGAGGTCGTCCCTACGAGCAGTACTTC. It yields the protein CASSLTSGGRPYEQYF. Variable domain in full (rest from reference TRBV7-8 and TRBJ2-7): GAGVSQSPRYKVAKRGQDVALRCDPISGHVSLFWYQQALGQGPEFLTYFQNEAQLDKSGLPSDRFFAERPEGSVSTLKIQRTQQEDSAVYLCASSLTSGGRPYEQYFGPGTRLTVT.

The J gene is TRBJ2-1, the V gene TRBV10-3, with D possibly TRBD2 on 6 matching bases. This CDR3 comprises 16 residues. From germline, CDR1 is ENHRY and CDR2 SYGVKD. With 0 bases removed from V and 16 bases from J, the gap between germline ends came to 25 bases. The CDR3 coding sequence is TGTGCCATCAGTGAGTCCCCGGGAGCTCCTACAATGAGCACCTTCTTC. Its protein is CAISESPGAPTMSTFF.

The gene calls are TRBV15 and TRBJ2-7; a possible D gene is TRBD1 (6 bases). CDR1 is LNHNV, CDR2 YYDKDF, per germline (reference sequence). With 3 bases removed from V and 3 bases from J, the gap between germline ends came to 15 bases. There are 15 residues in the CDR3. This chain's CDR3 is CATSRDRTAHYEQYF. Here the CDR3 DNA reads TGTGCCACCAGCAGGGACCGGACAGCTCACTACGAGCAGTACTTC. The whole variable domain, remainder taken from reference TRBV15 and TRBJ2-7, is DAMVIQNPRYQVTQFGKPVTLSCSQTLNHNVMYWYQQKSSQAPKLLFHYYDKDFNNEADTPDNFQSRRPNTSFCFLDIRSPGLGDTAMYLCATSRDRTAHYEQYFGPGTRLTVT.

The chain couples TRBV7-8 to TRBJ2-2; TRBD2 aligns across 9 bases. Germline CDR1 SGHVS, CDR2 FQNEAQ. V lost 5 bases and J lost 1; bases outside the gene matches: 5. CDR3 length: 16 amino acids. CDR3 sequence: CASSLQTSGNTGELFF. The CDR3 nucleotides read TGTGCCAGCAGCCTGCAGACTAGCGGGAACACCGGGGAGCTGTTTTTT.

The chain couples TRBV9 to TRBJ1-2, with unresolved D. There are 12 residues in the CDR3. Trimming cost V 6 bases and J 3 bases, with 9 bases left between them. Germline V gene sequence: CDR1 SGDLS, CDR2 YYNGEE. The CDR3 loop reads CASKGGDYGYTF. The CDR3 bases are TGTGCCAGCAAGGGCGGCGACTATGGCTACACCTTC.

The V gene is TRBV19, the J gene TRBJ1-2; unclear D gene. The CDR3 is made up of 13 amino acids. V was trimmed by 5 bases and J by 5 bases, leaving 12 bases between them. CDR1 LNHDA and CDR2 SQIVND come from the germline V gene (reference sequence). CDR3 amino acids: CASSVAEEYGYTF. CDR3 bases: TGTGCCAGTAGTGTGGCAGAAGAATATGGCTACACCTTC.

This clone was seen a single time. The chain uses TRBV6-5 and TRBJ2-7; 10 nucleotides align to TRBD2. Trimming took 7 bases from V and 3 from J; bases not matched to a gene: 6. Germline V lookup: CDR1 MNHEY, CDR2 SVGAGI. The CDR3 runs 14 residues. In nucleotides, the CDR3 is TGTGCCAGCAAGGGGACTAGCGCGGTCTACGAGCAGTACTTC. Amino acids: CASKGTSAVYEQYF.

This chain links TRBV30 with TRBJ2-1; 9 bases agree with TRBD2. Germline V gene lookup returns CDR1 GTSNPN and CDR2 SVGIG (reference sequence). The CDR3 runs to 15 residues. The trim removed 3 bases at V and 7 bases at J, leaving 10 bases unmatched. Here the CDR3 DNA reads TGTGCCTGGAGCCGCCTAGGACTAGCGTCGAATGAGCAGTTCTTC. Protein sequence: CAWSRLGLASNEQFF.

This clone appeared once. V and J are TRBV5-1 and TRBJ2-2; 11 bases are a match to TRBD2. The germline V gene has CDR1 SGHRS and CDR2 YFSETQ. This CDR3 spans 15 amino acids. J was trimmed by 5 bases and V by 4 bases; bases with no gene match: 4. The CDR3 here is CASSAGTSGTGELFF. CDR3 DNA sequence: TGCGCCAGCAGCGCAGGGACTAGCGGTACCGGGGAGCTGTTTTTT.

The gene calls are TRBV10-3 and TRBJ1-5, with 9 bases aligning to TRBD1. From germline, CDR1 is ENHRY and CDR2 SYGVKD. Trimming took 3 bases from V and 7 from J; bases not matched to a gene: 4. The CDR3 spans 14 residues. CDR3 sequence: CAISDMDRGQPQHF. In nucleotides, the CDR3 is TGTGCCATCAGTGACATGGACAGGGGCCAGCCCCAGCATTTT.

This chain joins TRBV7-2 and TRBJ1-3; D might be TRBD1 (6 bases). There are 15 residues in the CDR3. Germline loops: CDR1 SGHTA, CDR2 FQGNSA. The V and J ends lost 1 base and 4 bases respectively, with 11 bases between them. The CDR3 region is CASSLDPGGGNTIYF. The CDR3 coding sequence is TGTGCCAGCAGCTTAGACCCGGGGGGCGGAAACACCATATATTTT.

The chain combines TRBV7-9 with TRBJ1-2; 10 nucleotides agree with TRBD1. V shed 5 bases, J shed 4 bases, and the junction held 7 bases outside the gene matches. The CDR3 extends over 15 amino acids. Germline assignment: CDR1 SEHNR and CDR2 FQNEAQ (reference sequence). CDR3 DNA: TGTGCCAGCAGCCCTGGGACAGGGGATGTCTATGGCTACACCTTC. Translating gives CASSPGTGDVYGYTF.

This sequence joins TRBV27 and TRBJ2-3, with D possibly TRBD1 on 7 matching bases. Germline CDR1 and CDR2: MNHEY and SMNVEV (reference sequence). This CDR3 is 16 amino acids long. V lost 5 bases to trimming and J lost 9 bases, with 24 bases between them. Here the CDR3 DNA reads TGTGCCAGCAGTGGAGGGAGTAGGGACAGTTACTGGACGCAGTATTTT. Its protein product is CASSGGSRDSYWTQYF.

The V gene is TRBV3-1 (or the pseudogene TRBV3-2), the J gene TRBJ2-3, with 7 bases matching TRBD2. Germline V CDR1 and CDR2: LGHDT, YNNKEL (reference sequence). V trimming: 0 bases; J trimming: 10 bases; junction bases outside the gene matches: 19. The CDR3 sequence is 18 residues long. CDR3 amino acids: CASSQDLWNPRGDGAQYF. The CDR3 bases are TGTGCCAGCAGCCAAGATCTTTGGAATCCTCGGGGGGATGGGGCGCAGTATTTT.

This clone was observed a handful of times. The gene calls are TRBV5-1 and TRBJ1-4, with D tentatively TRBD1 (6 bases). The CDR3 extends over 14 amino acids. Trimming left V 0 bases short and J 6 bases short, with 9 bases between. The germline V gene encodes CDR1 SGHRS and CDR2 YFSETQ. The CDR3 is CASSLGQVDEKLFF. The DNA of the CDR3 is TGCGCCAGCAGCTTGGGACAGGTCGATGAAAAACTGTTTTTT.

This clone is judged medium-sized. The rearrangement joins TRBV6-5 to TRBJ1-1, with 8 bases that match TRBD1. The trim removed 6 bases at V and 5 bases at J, leaving 11 bases unmatched. The CDR3 extends over 15 amino acids. Germline assignment: CDR1 MNHEY and CDR2 SVGAGI. Written as DNA, the CDR3 is TGTGCCAGCAGCGACAGAGGACAGGGTCTGACTGAAGCTTTCTTT. Encoded protein: CASSDRGQGLTEAFF.

This chain links TRBV30 with TRBJ2-5; weak D call: TRBD1 (6 bases). V lost 5 bases and J lost 2, with 12 bases in between. The CDR3 consists of 13 residues. CDR1 GTSNPN and CDR2 SVGIG come from the germline V gene (reference sequence). CDR3 in DNA: TGTGCCTGGGAAGCAACAGGGCAAGAGACCCAGTACTTC. Its protein is CAWEATGQETQYF.

The chain couples TRBV5-1 to TRBJ2-1, with 8 nucleotides matching TRBD2. Trimming at V came to 6 bases and at J to 7 bases, leaving 9 bases not matched to a gene. Germline CDR1 SGHRS, CDR2 YFSETQ. The CDR3 sequence is 14 residues long. The CDR3 DNA is TGCGCCAGCATGCGGGAGGAAGTGGCAAATGAGCAGTTCTTC. Amino acid sequence: CASMREEVANEQFF.

The chain couples TRBV6-5 to TRBJ2-1, with D perhaps matching TRBD1 (5 bases). The CDR3 length is 14 residues. The V and J ends lost 2 bases and 7 bases respectively, with 12 bases between them. Germline V CDR1 and CDR2: MNHEY, SVGAGI. CDR3 DNA: TGTGCCAGCAGTTACGGCAGGGATGCGAATGAGCAGTTCTTC. Encoded protein: CASSYGRDANEQFF.

This clone has only one observation. The gene calls are TRBV3-1 (or the pseudogene TRBV3-2) and TRBJ1-1; D gene uncertain. Germline assignment: CDR1 LGHDT and CDR2 YNNKEL (reference sequence). V lost 0 bases, J lost 8 bases, and 13 bases lay in between. The CDR3 loop spans 14 amino acids. The CDR3, as DNA: TGTGCCAGCAGCCAAGATTTCGTCCCGGTCGAAGCTTTCTTT. The encoded protein is CASSQDFVPVEAFF.

CDR3 residues: CATSLGGNTEAFF. The CDR3 coding sequence is TGTGCCACCAGCCTAGGGGGGAACACTGAAGCTTTCTTT. The chain combines TRBV24-1 with TRBJ1-1; a possible D gene is TRBD1 (6 bases). Trimming took 7 bases from V and 1 from J, leaving 9 bases between them. CDR3 length equals 13 residues. Germline values: CDR1 KGHDR, CDR2 SFDVKD.